Below, one TCR beta chain is given with its context. The data derive from a study of shared clonotypes between healthy human individuals. CD45RO-negative CD8 cells positively selected for CCR7 made up the naive population, which excluded terminally differentiated effector memory CD45RA+ cells. With 1 base removed from V and 0 bases from J, the gap between germline ends came to 14 bases. The CDR3 has 17 residues. Germline CDR1 and CDR2: SGHDT and YYEEEE. Repertoires were generated with immunoSEQ multiplex PCR, while TCRdb's copy carries only in-frame clones and drops some. Here the sample spans around 600,000 clones, 95% to 98% being singletons.

The J gene is TRBJ1-5, the V gene TRBV5-6; D not certain. This receptor was obtained from a man aged 25-45 years in good health. The sequenced sample consisted of naive CD8+ T cells sorted from blood. CDR3 DNA: TGTGCCAGCAGCTTGAAATCGCAGTCGAATAGCAATCAGCCCCAGCATTTT. Its protein product is CASSLKSQSNSNQPQHF.